This TCR beta chain was found in a study of T cell responses to AZD1222 COVID-19 vaccine. The study, taken as a whole, reports: Receipt of two AZD1222 doses was followed by a rise in Spike-specific TCR breadth and depth.

With regard to this clone: Antigen: not known.

TCRdb's copy holds only in-frame clones and misses some; the assay was immunoSEQ multiplex PCR. The sample has around 90,000 clones, more than 75% seen once. The CDR3 sequence is 16 residues long. The material sequenced was peripheral blood, taken on day 0 of MenACWY control vaccination. This receptor was identified in an adult in good health. The chain links TRBV12-2 to TRBJ2-1; the DNA was not compared with TRBD2, the D call given in the table. TRBV12-2 is marked as a pseudogene. CDR3 in amino acids: CASRLSTGGPYNEQFF. In DNA form, the CDR3 reads TGTGCAAGTCGCTTAAGTACGGGAGGCCCCTACAATGAGCAGTTCTTC.